This T cell receptor (beta chain) emerged from a study of human CD8 memory T cell subsets. Study findings and constraints: By Chao1 estimates, precursor exhausted T cells appeared less diverse than stem-like memory T cells.

Making the TCR beta libraries relied on UMI-labeled 5' RACE. TCRdb analysed the 5' RACE reads with MiXCR anew, one entry per CDR3 protein. The sample gives around 8,200 distinct CDR3 sequences, 3% to 5% of which show up once; 35% to 40% is in the top ten. This clonotype was seen ten or more times. The antigen remains unidentified. The CDR3 is 15 amino acids. Looked up from germline, CDR1 is SGHNT and CDR2 is YYREEE (reference sequence). With V trimmed by 4 bases and J by 4 bases, 8 bases remained unmatched. From healthy donors, buffy coats were the source of the PBMC. It was by negative magnetic separation that total CD8+ T cells were enriched. The authors obtained RNA from duplicate vials, each holding around 150,000 sorted CD8+ T cells, for every subset.

The sequence derives from a human donor in good health. Sequencing used CD8+ T cells from PBMCs. J is TRBJ1-1 and V is TRBV5-4; 9 bases map to TRBD1. CDR3 protein: CASSSPGQGGTEAFF. CDR3 nucleotide sequence: TGTGCCAGCAGCAGTCCGGGACAGGGTGGCACTGAAGCTTTCTTT.